Detailed here is one TCR beta chain. This clone was counted a single time. There is no known antigen for this receptor. Base qualities are missing; no much larger clone stands one base away. Preparation of the library involved the immunoSEQ multiplex PCR assay. The multiplex PCR relied on a mix of 60 forward primers for TCR Vbeta segments and 13 reverse primers for TCR Jbeta segments. The CDR3 region of rearranged TCR beta genes was amplified from genomic DNA by a multiplex PCR assay. The amplified TCR beta libraries were sequenced on the Illumina HiSeq System as 87-base-pair reads. The source study handled its data this way. Across the 670 or so repertoires, a later analysis counted tens of millions of unique TCR beta chains, some 11 million of which were shared by at least two donors. To remove PCR and sequencing errors, raw reads were error-corrected and collapsed into unique sequences using a nearest-neighbor algorithm that merged closely related sequences. Alignment of CDR3 sequences to IMGT reference sequences was used to assign V, D and J gene segments. For a sequence to be retained, a match of at least six nucleotides to both a V gene segment and a J gene segment was required. A rearrangement was called productive if the CDR3 had no stop codons and remained in frame with V and J, and every other rearrangement was called non-productive. CDR3 was defined according to IMGT convention as the region running from the second conserved V-encoded cysteine to the conserved J-encoded phenylalanine. In an earlier analysis of more than 550 of the donors, sequences lacking an unambiguous match to a single V gene segment were excluded. In an earlier analysis of several hundred of the donors, V segments were called functional above 56.7% productive rearrangements and were called segregating when the between-donor standard deviation exceeded 5%. To diagnose cytomegalovirus status from the catalog of TCR beta chain sequences, a statistical classification framework was built. V and J gene assignment, in a later analysis, came from comparing TCR nucleotide sequences with IMGT/GENE-DB human TR gene sequences. Using the TCRdist pipeline, a later analysis assigned CDR3 sequences along with most-parsimonious VDJ recombination scenarios. In a later analysis, each TCR beta chain was defined by its CDR3 amino acid sequence together with its V-gene family, and reads without a unique V-gene family were excluded. A later analysis removed nearly 600 highly shared, low-generation-probability nucleotide sequences to deal with suspected cross-contamination and a sequencing artifact. For each public chain, a later analysis derived a clonal expansion index from normalized ranks of inferred template counts within each repertoire. Generation probabilities in a later analysis came from a VDJ recombination model fitted to out-of-frame rearrangements, and those results were checked against IGoR. Hypergeometric tests were used in a later analysis to score TCR-TCR, TCR-HLA and TCR-CMV co-occurrence, with a repertoire-size bias correction applied to the TCR pairs. To estimate false discovery rates, a later analysis permuted the HLA or CMV assignments 20 times. In a later analysis, co-occurring TCRs were grouped using DBSCAN, with TCRdist sequence similarity added in when clustering inside HLA-allele-positive subsets. Repertoires with fewer than 30,000 or more than 120,000 public chains, plus five repertoires with anomalous nucleotide sharing, were excluded from co-occurrence clustering. Sourced from immuneACCESS, this table was stored by TCRdb with only in-frame sequences that have V and J called. A share of the clones is absent; for the studies checked, an unresolved V gene accounts for under half, and the remainder has no known explanation. From that table come the V and J calls and clone size; the DNA was used to work out D and trimming. This sample lists roughly 130,000 clones; 75% to 90% were detected once. 4% of the sample lies in the top ten.

This sample was included in a study of cytomegalovirus exposure and HLA in healthy donors (dated by TCRdb to about 2017). For the study in its entirety: An earlier analysis of some 600 of the donors reported 276 Gb of sequence data and 117 million unique TCR beta sequences obtained from some 200 million T cells. Roughly 300 gigabases of sequencing data and 70 million to 100 million unique TCR sequences made up an early release that covered about 640 HLA-typed donors. Among the roughly 410 genotyped donors, around 81% belonged to the genetic ancestry cluster associated with self-reported Caucasian donors. The aim of the study was to test whether cataloging public T cell receptors could identify signatures of past pathogen exposure. The study profiled the T cell repertoires of approximately 700 subjects by immunosequencing and related them to cytomegalovirus serostatus. In addition to the first cohort of 666 subjects, a separate validation cohort of over 90 different subjects was used. High-throughput TCR immunosequencing, statistical association of individual TCRs with disease status, and machine learning were combined to predict cytomegalovirus infection status. A later analysis re-analyzed previously published TCR beta repertoires from roughly 630 donors and added high-resolution HLA genotyping to study TCR occurrence patterns. The later analysis used no new phenotypic data to find candidate immune exposures, relying instead on TCR beta sequences and their occurrence across donors. To decide whether each TCR beta V gene segment behaved as functional or pseudogenic, an earlier analysis of nearly 600 of the donors relied on high-throughput TCR beta sequencing. Donor age, sex, ethnicity and CMV serostatus were collected together with the repertoire data. A later genetic analysis took genome-wide SNP genotypes for about three fifths of the 666 donors and used that subset as a discovery cohort. Every discovery cohort repertoire had been produced on one sequencing platform. Class I and class II HLA loci were covered by the typing at four-digit resolution. The number of typed donors differed by locus: about 620-640 for A, B, C, DRB1 and DQB1; approximately 520 for DQA1; 600 to 610 for DPA1; and around 490 for DPB1. Four to six DR-DQ haplotypes were handled as single units for association and clustering, since linkage in the cohort was strong. Among some 400 genotyped donors of the cohort, an average of approximately 250,000 unique TCR beta nucleotide sequences were sequenced per donor, about a sixth of them non-productive.

V is reduced by 6 bases and J by 3 bases, leaving a spacing of 12 bases between them. CDR1 and CDR2, per the germline V gene, are MDHEN and SYDVKM. The cysteine opens and the phenylalanine closes a CDR3 of 14 amino acids. The CDR3 DNA has 42 bases and is translated from base 1. The study at large found these results: CMV serostatus was the only immune exposure information available for the cohort. A later analysis found that TCR association rates varied across HLA loci, with DRB1 alleles showing the most associated TCRs and HLA-C alleles the fewest. A cluster of highly shared sequence variants was judged likely to represent a technical artifact of the sequencing pipeline. In a later analysis, several top co-occurrence clusters were reported to appear linked to parvovirus B19, influenza, CMV and Epstein-Barr virus. In a later genetic analysis, fewer N-insertions in productive TCRs were reported among donors in an Asian-associated ancestry cluster than the approximately 670-donor mean. Most TCR sequences were observed very rarely across donors, whereas some public TCRs were present in many individuals. This cohort had only TCR beta chains sequenced, and the lack of alpha or paired-chain data limited which features could be detected. About 15 rarely observed V segments, including chromosome 9 orphons, were excluded from the earlier analysis of a few hundred of the donors because counts were too low. A further reported finding was that TCR beta sequences accurately predicted the HLA-A and HLA-B alleles for most subjects in the first cohort. When HLA alleles, especially DR and DQ, strongly co-occurred, TCR associations were difficult to assign to individual alleles. Broadly in line with IMGT annotations, most TCR beta V segments showed up in productive rearrangements about 87% or about 30% of the time in an earlier analysis of several hundred of the donors. Linkage disequilibrium might explain the correlated functional status among segregating V segments, but an unknown experimental factor could not be ruled out. It was suggested by the authors that the approach could potentially be generalized to other disease states and immunological phenotypes. The 87-base-pair reads could not distinguish some IMGT-functional V segments, including TRBV6-2 and TRBV6-3, so those segments were excluded. In a later analysis, most CMV-associated TCR beta chains were found to appear HLA-restricted, with HLA associations seemingly driven largely by CMV exposure. The classifier was reported to diagnose cytomegalovirus status with high specificity and sensitivity in both the original cohort and the validation cohort. In a later analysis, HLA-associated TCR beta chains showed more clonal expansion and lower generation probabilities than non-associated chains that were equally common. In the study, 150 to 200 TCR beta chains were listed as associated with cytomegalovirus. In a later analysis, about 16,000 TCR beta sequences were associated with specific HLA alleles at a false discovery rate of 0.05. Because HLA typing was missing for some donors at each locus, association tests included only the typed subset. A later genetic analysis associated a missense DCLRE1C variant with V-gene and J-gene trimming of TCR beta chains, and an independent cohort replicated the association. The presence/absence analyses assumed that sequencing depth was roughly uniform across donors, and that assumption may not be true. In vitro tests confirmed that a few of the cytomegalovirus-associated TCR beta chains recognize cytomegalovirus antigens.

The cohort consisted of 650 to 700 healthy bone marrow donors. Cohort members were all nominally healthy when sampled, although unrecorded immune exposures were likely present. The donor was CMV seronegative and was included in the group of around 320 seronegative cohort members. Every donor gave a peripheral blood sample, and the peripheral blood mononuclear cells from that sample were used for TCR beta sequencing. Genomic DNA was extracted from the blood cell samples with the Qiagen DNeasy Blood Extraction Kit. This receptor was taken from a middle-aged woman in good health and CMV-seronegative. The sequence joins TRBV28 to TRBJ1-5; 5 matching bases give a weak D call of TRBD1. The specimen was PBMCs. The CDR3 reads CASRYRRLNQPQHF. The nucleotides read TGTGCCAGCAGATACAGGCGGCTCAATCAGCCCCAGCATTTT.